The rows below give T cell receptor beta chains drawn from one sample of a study of molecular identifiers for immune sequencing clone quantification. TCRdb reprocessed the PCR reads with MiXCR, giving one entry per CDR3 protein. Of under 350,000 distinct CDR3 sequences in the sample, roughly 24% were seen once. Sequenced input: naive CD8+ T cells from blood, with Jurkat cell RNA spiked in. These receptor sequences come from a human donor in good health. Some libraries in this study had Jurkat cell RNA spiked in. The CDR3 runs from the conserved cysteine through the conserved F or W. A D gene is named only where the DNA matches it firmly. Clone sizes are given selectively: once, few, many, or a class where the clone is expanded.

clone_size j_call d_call v_call cdr3_aa cdr3_nt
NA TRBJ1-5 NA TRBV19 CASSSYSGLNQPQHF TGTGCCAGTAGTTCGTACTCAGGGCTCAATCAGCCCCAGCATTTT
NA TRBJ2-3 NA TRBV6-2/TRBV6-3 CASSINTGYTDTQYF TGTGCCAGCAGCATAAACACAGGATACACAGATACGCAGTATTTT
NA TRBJ1-5 NA TRBV30 CAWGGDTSNQPQHF TGTGCCTGGGGCGGGGACACTAGCAATCAGCCCCAGCATTTT
many TRBJ1-1 TRBD1 TRBV6-2/TRBV6-3 CASTLTGALSTEAFF TGTGCCAGCACCCTGACAGGGGCATTAAGTACTGAAGCTTTCTTT
few TRBJ1-5 TRBD1 TRBV6-5 CASIQQGTKDLYSNQPQHF TGTGCCAGCATACAACAGGGGACGAAAGATTTATATAGCAATCAGCCCCAGCATTTT
many TRBJ1-2 NA TRBV14 CASSQATRFYGYTF TGTGCCAGCAGCCAAGCTACCCGGTTCTATGGCTACACCTTC
many TRBJ1-5 TRBD1 TRBV6-1 CASRKTGSNQPQHF TGTGCCAGCCGCAAGACAGGGAGCAATCAGCCCCAGCATTTT
few TRBJ2-3 TRBD2 TRBV18 CASSPPGGSYTDTQYF TGTGCCAGCTCACCACCGGGCGGGAGCTACACAGATACGCAGTATTTT
few TRBJ1-4 NA TRBV29-1 CSVEVEAYEKLFF TGCAGCGTTGAAGTCGAGGCGTATGAAAAACTGTTTTTT
few TRBJ2-1 TRBD1 TRBV29-1 CSGDWTGGNEQFF TGCAGCGGTGATTGGACAGGGGGCAATGAGCAGTTCTTC
few TRBJ2-7 TRBD1 TRBV15 CATSDEGAISYEQYF TGTGCCACCAGCGACGAGGGGGCTATCTCCTACGAGCAGTACTTC
many TRBJ2-7 TRBD1 TRBV6-5 CASSRFRDRAYEQYF TGTGCCAGCAGTCGATTCCGGGACAGGGCTTACGAGCAGTACTTC
NA TRBJ2-7 TRBD1 TRBV6-2/TRBV6-3 CASSYSRTGWGYEQYF TGTGCCAGCAGTTACTCCCGGACAGGTTGGGGTTACGAGCAGTACTTC
many TRBJ1-2 TRBD1 TRBV7-6 CASSLQDRAGPLGYTF TGTGCCAGCAGCCTCCAAGACAGGGCAGGTCCTCTTGGCTACACCTTC
once TRBJ1-4 NA TRBV10-3 CASAAGEKLFF TGTGCCAGCGCGGCGGGTGAAAAACTGTTTTTT
NA TRBJ1-5 NA TRBV27 CASSLAGEDQPQHF TGTGCCAGCAGTTTGGCAGGGGAGGATCAGCCCCAGCATTTT
many TRBJ1-1 NA TRBV7-9 CASSNPHTEAFF TGTGCCAGCAGCAATCCCCACACTGAAGCTTTCTTT
many TRBJ2-7 TRBD1 TRBV12-3/TRBV12-4 CASSSLDRDEQYF TGTGCCAGCAGTTCACTGGACAGGGACGAGCAGTACTTC
NA TRBJ2-7 TRBD2 TRBV28 CASNLAGGSYEQYF TGTGCCAGCAACCTAGCGGGAGGGTCCTACGAGCAGTACTTC
many TRBJ2-7 TRBD2 TRBV5-4 CASSSKLAGNYEQYF TGTGCCAGCAGCTCGAAACTAGCGGGCAACTACGAGCAGTACTTC
few TRBJ1-3 NA TRBV9 CASSVVADSGNTIYF TGTGCCAGCAGCGTAGTAGCGGACTCTGGAAACACCATATATTTT
NA TRBJ2-2 NA TRBV6-6 CASSYSTPNTGELFF TGTGCCAGCAGTTACTCGACACCGAACACCGGGGAGCTGTTTTTT
many TRBJ2-3 TRBD1 TRBV29-1 CSVDDRGSDTQYF TGCAGCGTCGACGACAGGGGATCAGATACGCAGTATTTT
few TRBJ2-2 TRBD1 TRBV19 CASSTGQMKTSPVELFF TGTGCCAGTAGTACGGGACAGATGAAAACCTCACCGGTGGAGCTGTTTTTT
NA TRBJ1-1 NA TRBV13 CATRGWGLDTEAFF TGTGCCACCAGGGGATGGGGCCTCGACACTGAAGCTTTCTTT
NA TRBJ2-5 TRBD1 TRBV7-7 CASRKGGQNAQETQNF TGTGCTAGCAGAAAAGGGGGACAGAACGCCCAAGAGACCCAGAACTTC
many TRBJ1-1 NA TRBV2 CASSVGVRMNTEAFF TGTGCCAGCAGTGTGGGCGTTAGGATGAACACTGAAGCTTTCTTT
NA TRBJ2-7 NA TRBV7-9 CASSPPGQTPYEQYF TGTGCCAGCAGCCCACCGGGACAAACCCCCTACGAGCAGTACTTC
many TRBJ1-1 NA TRBV29-1 CSVEDPAGGLRTEAFF TGCAGCGTTGAAGATCCCGCAGGTGGGTTACGGACTGAAGCTTTCTTT
many TRBJ2-1 NA TRBV30 CAWSVWNEQFF TGTGCCTGGAGTGTATGGAATGAGCAGTTCTTC
few TRBJ1-4 NA TRBV7-2 CASSLAVQTGWEKLFF TGTGCCAGCAGCTTAGCCGTTCAGACAGGATGGGAAAAACTGTTTTTT
few TRBJ2-7 NA TRBV20-1 CSARDSEYYEQYF TGCAGTGCTAGAGATTCAGAGTACTACGAGCAGTACTTC
few TRBJ2-1 TRBD2 TRBV12-3/TRBV12-4 CASSPRGTSGNNEQFF TGTGCCAGCAGTCCCAGAGGGACTAGCGGTAACAATGAGCAGTTCTTC
few TRBJ2-7 TRBD1 TRBV7-6 CASSPGQGAAYEQYF TGTGCCAGCAGCCCCGGACAGGGGGCGGCCTACGAGCAGTACTTC
few TRBJ2-1 TRBD2 TRBV30 CAWSVGLAFEQFF TGTGCCTGGAGTGTAGGACTAGCCTTCGAGCAGTTCTTC
many TRBJ2-3 NA TRBV7-6 CASSLGVRVTDTQYF TGTGCCAGCAGCTTAGGGGTGAGGGTCACAGATACGCAGTATTTT
NA TRBJ2-3 NA TRBV5-5 CASTPSRTAFPDTQYF TGTGCCAGCACCCCCAGCCGGACCGCATTCCCAGATACGCAGTATTTT
NA TRBJ2-3 NA TRBV7-9 CASSLGRINTQYF TGTGCCAGCAGCCTAGGACGGATAAATACGCAGTATTTT
NA TRBJ2-3 NA TRBV11-3 CASSLGQGDTQYF TGTGCCAGCAGCTTAGGGCAGGGAGATACGCAGTATTTT
many TRBJ2-7 NA TRBV29-1 CSVEDYGPVGLEQYF TGCAGCGTTGAAGATTACGGCCCGGTAGGTCTCGAGCAGTACTTC
few TRBJ2-7 NA TRBV29-1 CSVEAEGAPIDEQYF TGCAGCGTTGAAGCTGAAGGGGCCCCCATTGACGAGCAGTACTTC